This entry lists 25 T cell receptor beta chains sequenced from one sample in a study of blood T cells in healthy people across ages. Sample-barcoded 5' priming and a J-beta primer mix drove a second PCR of roughly 6 to 12 cycles. TCRdb ran MiXCR on the 5' RACE reads and lists one entry per CDR3 protein. Of approximately 800,000 distinct CDR3 sequences in the sample, roughly 50% were seen once. The sequenced sample was blood. The receptors were gathered from a man in his forties or fifties in good health.

The V and J genes are TRBV20-1 and TRBJ2-1, with 8 bases lining up with TRBD2. V trimming: 5 bases; J trimming: 13 bases; junction bases outside the gene matches: 16. Germline-derived CDR1 and CDR2 are DFQATT and SNEGSKA (reference sequence). The CDR3 has 14 residues. CDR3 in amino acids: CSARRGGRLETQFF. For the CDR3, the DNA is TGCAGTGCTCGACGGGGGGGCCGCTTAGAGACCCAGTTCTTC.

The rearrangement joins TRBV18 to TRBJ2-1; D unresolved. Germline values: CDR1 KGHSH, CDR2 LQKENI. Trimming took off 0 bases at V and 10 bases at J, with 13 bases between the two ends. This CDR3 region has 14 residues. CDR3 DNA sequence: TGTGCCAGCTCACCACCCACGACTGGCCCAGAGCAGTTCTTC. This encodes CASSPPTTGPEQFF.

This clonotype was picked up a small number of times. V is TRBV9 and J is TRBJ2-3, with TRBD2 as a possible D gene (6 bases). Trimming cost V 0 bases and J 0 bases, with 11 bases left between them. The CDR3 is 16 amino acids. Germline V lookup: CDR1 SGDLS, CDR2 YYNGEE. The DNA of the CDR3 is TGTGCCAGCAGCGTAGACGTCGGGGGTAGCACAGATACGCAGTATTTT. This encodes CASSVDVGGSTDTQYF. The whole variable domain, remainder taken from reference TRBV9 and TRBJ2-3, is DSGVTQTPKHLITATGQRVTLRCSPRSGDLSVYWYQQSLDQGLQFLIQYYNGEERAKGNILERFSAQQFPDLHSELNLSSLELGDSALYFCASSVDVGGSTDTQYFGPGTRLTVL.

The rearrangement links TRBV9 to TRBJ2-5; 7 bases are a match to TRBD1. Per the germline V gene, CDR1 is SGDLS and CDR2 is YYNGEE. Unmatched junction bases numbered 10, after V lost 0 bases and J lost 2 bases. This CDR3 region has 17 residues. This chain's CDR3 is CASSVGVGDRLQETQYF. The CDR3 DNA reads TGTGCCAGCAGCGTAGGGGTAGGGGACAGACTACAAGAGACCCAGTACTTC.

Turning to this clonotype: Sequence at one end of the junction differs from germline and may be a read error. The V call is TRBV10-3, the J call TRBJ2-3; 9 bases line up with TRBD2. The germline CDR1 and CDR2 sequences are ENHRY and SYGVKD. CDR3 length equals 14 residues. CDR3 protein: CAVTSGPSTGTQYF. The DNA for the CDR3 is TGTGCCGTAACTAGCGGGCCAAGCACAGGTACGCAGTATTTT.

V is TRBV7-3 and J is TRBJ2-1, with TRBD1 matching over 10 bases. The CDR3 totals 15 residues. Germline V gene data show CDR1 as SGHTA and CDR2 as FQGTGA. Germline trimming cut 5 bases from V and 10 bases from J; bases unmatched to any gene: 11. This CDR3 reads CASSQTGGHPVEQFF. CDR3 DNA: TGTGCCAGCAGCCAGACAGGGGGCCACCCCGTCGAGCAGTTCTTC.

The chain couples TRBV2 to TRBJ1-1; a possible D gene is TRBD1 (6 bases). The V gene lost 6 bases and the J gene lost 1 base, with 12 bases spanning the gap. This CDR3 spans 14 amino acids. Germline assignment: CDR1 SNHLY and CDR2 FYNNEI. CDR3 DNA sequence: TGTGCCAGCAGCCCCGGGACAAAGAACACTGAAGCTTTCTTT. Translated, it gives CASSPGTKNTEAFF.

J is TRBJ2-3 and V is TRBV4-2; D is uncertain. Trimming cost V 0 bases and J 6 bases, with 13 bases left between them. Germline loops: CDR1 LGHNA, CDR2 YNFKEQ. The CDR3 totals 15 residues. In DNA form, the CDR3 reads TGTGCCAGCAGCCAAGATAAAGGAGTAGGGGATACGCAGTATTTT. Its protein is CASSQDKGVGDTQYF.

This sequence joins TRBV2 and TRBJ2-2; a weak D match, TRBD1 (6 bases). Germline CDR1 and CDR2: SNHLY and FYNNEI. The V end lost 6 bases, the J end lost 5 bases, and 7 bases lay between the germline ends. The CDR3 has 12 residues. DNA for the CDR3: TGTGCCAGCAGGAGGGGGACCGGGGAGCTGTTTTTT. Protein product: CASRRGTGELFF.

The gene calls are TRBV7-8 and TRBJ2-4; 8 bases agree with TRBD1. The J call may not be correct, given that the DNA end is closer to TRBJ2-7. From germline, CDR1 is SGHVS and CDR2 FQNEAQ. The CDR3 extends over 13 amino acids. The CDR3 region has the DNA TGTGCCAGCGTTAAAGGACAGGGAGGCGAGCAGTACTTC. Translating gives CASVKGQGGEQYF.

The V gene is TRBV7-9, the J gene TRBJ2-3; D gene uncertain. The V gene lost 8 bases and the J gene lost 2 bases, with 11 bases spanning the gap. Looked up from germline, CDR1 is SEHNR and CDR2 is FQNEAQ (reference sequence). The CDR3 is 13 amino acids. The CDR3 is CASHVPSTDTQYF. The CDR3 DNA is TGTGCCAGCCACGTTCCGTCCACAGATACGCAGTATTTT.

The chain links TRBV11-3 to TRBJ2-1, with D unclear. CDR3 length: 13 amino acids. V was cut by 8 bases and J by 13 bases, with 21 bases left in between. Looked up from germline, CDR1 is SGHNT and CDR2 is YENEEA. CDR3 residues: CASGVSFRETQFF. The CDR3 region has the DNA TGTGCCAGCGGGGTTTCGTTCCGAGAGACCCAGTTCTTC.

The chain recombines TRBV21-1 with TRBJ1-2. TRBV21-1 is a listed pseudogene. The CDR3 is made up of 14 amino acids. CDR3 DNA: TGTGCCGGCAGTAGCAAAGTAACCGACTATGGCTACACCTTC. It specifies CAGSSKVTDYGYTF.

This clonotype occurred a few times. The chain links TRBV5-1 to TRBJ2-5; D is perhaps TRBD2 (6 bases). The germline V and J ends were trimmed by 7 bases and 2 bases, with 18 bases remaining between them. The CDR3 runs 15 residues. Germline assignment: CDR1 SGHRS and CDR2 YFSETQ. Here the CDR3 reads CASFGGLWEQETQYF. CDR3 coding DNA: TGCGCCAGCTTCGGGGGTCTTTGGGAGCAAGAGACCCAGTACTTC.

This clonotype was seen a single time. The chain carries TRBV28 and TRBJ2-1; 10 bases match TRBD2. The V segment lost 6 bases and the J segment 14 bases; nucleotides outside the gene matches: 4. CDR1 MDHEN and CDR2 SYDVKM come from the germline V gene. The CDR3 has 11 amino acids. Written as DNA, the CDR3 is TGTGCCAGCAGCCTTACTAGCGGGGAGTTCTTC. It specifies CASSLTSGEFF.

V and J are TRBV5-8 and TRBJ2-5; 9 bases map to TRBD1. The better agreement between TRBJ2-7 and the DNA end casts doubt on the J call. The CDR3 extends over 13 amino acids. In germline, CDR1 is SGHTS, CDR2 YDEGEE. CDR3: CASPGQGGYEQYF. CDR3 coding DNA: TGTGCCAGCCCGGGACAGGGAGGGTACGAGCAGTACTTC.

V and J are TRBV20-1 and TRBJ2-5, with 11 bases lining up with TRBD2. The end of the DNA is better explained by TRBJ2-7, so the J call may be wrong. In germline, CDR1 is DFQATT, CDR2 SNEGSKA (reference sequence). The CDR3 consists of 15 residues. The CDR3 sequence: CSAYQLTSGKYEQYF. In DNA form, the CDR3 reads TGCAGTGCTTACCAACTGACTAGCGGGAAATACGAGCAGTACTTC.

This clonotype was recorded once. This chain connects TRBV6-1 to TRBJ1-1, with a weak D call TRBD1 (5 bases). CDR3 size: 17 residues. Germline lookup yields CDR1 MNHNS and CDR2 SASEGT. The ends were cut back, 0 bases at V and 4 bases at J, with 18 bases in the middle. The CDR3 bases are TGTGCCAGCAGTGAAGCGCCCGTGGGGCCAATGGGCACTGAAGCTTTCTTT. As protein: CASSEAPVGPMGTEAFF.

This CDR3 is CASSLALSFTDTQYF. DNA for the CDR3: TGTGCCAGCAGTTTAGCGTTGTCCTTCACAGATACGCAGTATTTT. The chain carries TRBV12-3 or TRBV12-4 and TRBJ2-3; D is unresolved. Trimming shortened V by 0 bases and J by 2 bases, and 9 bases separated the two germline ends. The CDR3 runs to 15 residues.

This clonotype has only a few counts. This sequence joins TRBV9 and TRBJ2-5, with 12 bases identical to TRBD1. CDR3 length: 19 residues. Germline V gene sequence: CDR1 SGDLS, CDR2 YYNGEE. V was clipped by 0 bases and J by 0 bases; unmatched bases: 9. The CDR3 bases are TGTGCCAGCAGCGTAGCTGGGGGACAGGGGGCCGGGTACCAAGAGACCCAGTACTTC. It encodes CASSVAGGQGAGYQETQYF.

This clonotype was seen more than once but under ten times. The J gene is TRBJ2-2, the V gene TRBV29-1; TRBD2 might be the D (5 bases). The CDR3 loop spans 14 amino acids. Germline assignment: CDR1 SQVTM and CDR2 ANQGSEA. Trimming took off 4 bases at V and 2 bases at J, with 11 bases between the two ends. The chain's CDR3 is CSVGRDPNTGELFF. The CDR3 nucleotides are TGCAGCGTTGGCCGGGATCCTAACACCGGGGAGCTGTTTTTT.

This chain connects TRBV7-8 to TRBJ2-5; D is possibly TRBD1 or TRBD2 (5 bases each). The V and J ends lost 1 base and 4 bases respectively, with 16 bases between them. The V gene's germline CDR1 is SGHVS and CDR2 FQNEAQ. This CDR3 contains 16 residues. The CDR3 sequence is CASSLDRGAEGETQYF. The CDR3, as DNA: TGTGCCAGCAGCTTAGACCGAGGGGCAGAGGGAGAGACCCAGTACTTC.

The V and J genes are TRBV7-2 and TRBJ2-7; D might be TRBD2 (6 bases). Trimming cost V 2 bases and J 0 bases, with 17 bases left between them. This CDR3 has 17 amino acids. Germline V gene lookup returns CDR1 SGHTA and CDR2 FQGNSA. The CDR3 here is CASSLQRRGLASYEQYF. The CDR3 DNA is TGTGCCAGCAGCTTACAGCGGAGGGGACTGGCCTCCTACGAGCAGTACTTC.

The rearrangement links TRBV6-6 to TRBJ1-1, with 8 bases fitting TRBD1. Germline V gene lookup returns CDR1 MNHNY and CDR2 SVGAGI (reference sequence). The junction had 12 bases not matched to a gene; V was cut back by 6 bases and J by 0 bases. The CDR3 is 17 amino acids. CDR3 sequence: CASSPGGDGLLNTEAFF. CDR3 sequence (DNA): TGTGCCAGCAGCCCAGGGGGCGATGGGCTTCTGAACACTGAAGCTTTCTTT.

The chain is built from TRBV7-9 and TRBJ2-1; D might be TRBD1 (6 bases). The CDR3 is 17 residues long. Trimming cost V 7 bases and J 6 bases, with 25 bases left between them. Germline V lookup: CDR1 SEHNR, CDR2 FQNEAQ (reference sequence). In DNA, the CDR3 is TGTGCCAGCAACAGCGCCAGGGGTCACAAGGGTTCCAATGAGCAGTTCTTC. This sequence encodes CASNSARGHKGSNEQFF.